The source of this T cell receptor beta chain is a study of blood T cell repertoires in COVID-19. Source study methods: Nucleated cell counts were estimated from reference gene primer amplification. Some clones are missing from TCRdb's copy, which holds only in-frame ones; the method was immunoSEQ multiplex PCR. V and J calls and clone size are as listed in that table; D and trimming were resolved from the DNA. The data show around 140,000 clones, with approximately 88% seen just once and about 2.1% held by the top ten. Trimming took 1 base from V and 3 from J, leaving 9 bases between them. Germline V gives CDR1 SGHAT, CDR2 FQNNGV. The CDR3 consists of 15 residues.

The sequencing sample was made of peripheral blood. The gene calls are TRBV11-2 and TRBJ2-2, with unresolved D. The TCR was taken from a man in his 70s with active COVID-19. The CDR3, as DNA: TGTGCCAGCAGCTTAGCAACTCCGGACACCGGGGAGCTGTTTTTT. Amino acid sequence: CASSLATPDTGELFF.